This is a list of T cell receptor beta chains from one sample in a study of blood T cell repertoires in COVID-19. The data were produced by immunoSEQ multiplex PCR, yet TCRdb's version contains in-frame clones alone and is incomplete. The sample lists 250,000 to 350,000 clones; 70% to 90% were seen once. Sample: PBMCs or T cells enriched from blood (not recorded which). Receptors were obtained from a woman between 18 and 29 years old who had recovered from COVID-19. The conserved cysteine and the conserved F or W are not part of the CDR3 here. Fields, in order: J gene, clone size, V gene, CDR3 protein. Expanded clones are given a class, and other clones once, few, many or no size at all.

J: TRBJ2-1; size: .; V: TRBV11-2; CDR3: ASSFQLSYNEQF
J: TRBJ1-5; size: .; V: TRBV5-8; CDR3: ASSLQAGPQPQH
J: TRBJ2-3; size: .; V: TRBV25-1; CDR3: ASSAQTSGVEDTQY
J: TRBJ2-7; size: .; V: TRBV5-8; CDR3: ASSLDWGAIPHEQY
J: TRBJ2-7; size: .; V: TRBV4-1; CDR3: ASSRGRRTGQPYEQY
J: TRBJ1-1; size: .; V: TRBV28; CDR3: ASSLIPGNNEAF
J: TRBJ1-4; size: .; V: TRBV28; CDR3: ASSLPGEKLF
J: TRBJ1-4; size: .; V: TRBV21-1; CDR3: ASSPRTGETEKLF
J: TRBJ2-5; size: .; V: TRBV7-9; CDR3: ASSSRRPAGEPKETQY
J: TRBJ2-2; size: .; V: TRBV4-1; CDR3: ASSHRDRAYTGELF
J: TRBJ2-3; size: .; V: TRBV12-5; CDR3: ASGLSDKTDTQY
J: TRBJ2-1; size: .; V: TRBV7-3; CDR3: ASATASGGSYNEQF
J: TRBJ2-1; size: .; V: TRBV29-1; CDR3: SIRGTGPYNEQF
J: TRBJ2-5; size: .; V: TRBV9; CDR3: ASSVGDLGAETQY
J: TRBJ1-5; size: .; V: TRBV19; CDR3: ASSIDSGIQPQH
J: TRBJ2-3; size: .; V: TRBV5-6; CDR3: ASSLAGGTDTQY
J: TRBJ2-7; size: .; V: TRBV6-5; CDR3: ASSYSYRGHEQY
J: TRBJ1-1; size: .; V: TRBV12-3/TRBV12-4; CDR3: ASSPTGVLFSF
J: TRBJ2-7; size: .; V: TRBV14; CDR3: ASSRYDRGEQY
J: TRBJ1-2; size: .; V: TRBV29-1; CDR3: SAGQVRGYT
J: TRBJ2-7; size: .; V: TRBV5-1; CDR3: ASSLARTVSYEQY
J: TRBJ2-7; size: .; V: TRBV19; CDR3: ASSIGTGSYEQY
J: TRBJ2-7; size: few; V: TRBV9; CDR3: ASSAGTMDGYEQY
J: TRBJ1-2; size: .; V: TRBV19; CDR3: AIRQGRDGYT
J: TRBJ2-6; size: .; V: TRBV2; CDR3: ASGTGEGGANVLT
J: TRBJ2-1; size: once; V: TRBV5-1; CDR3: ASSSGSSYNEQF
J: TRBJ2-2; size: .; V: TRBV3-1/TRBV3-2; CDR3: ASSQDRLASNTGELF
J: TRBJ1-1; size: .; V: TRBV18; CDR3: ASSPPGVGLNTEAF
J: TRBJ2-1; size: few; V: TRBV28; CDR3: ASSSPPPQRGYNEQF
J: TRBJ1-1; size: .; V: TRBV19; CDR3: ATMDTEDAEAF
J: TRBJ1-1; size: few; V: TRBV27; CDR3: ASSVGQGTEAF
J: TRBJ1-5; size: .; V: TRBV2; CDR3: ASSSDRGSRQPQH
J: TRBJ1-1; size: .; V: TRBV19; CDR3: ASTPLGQSTEAF
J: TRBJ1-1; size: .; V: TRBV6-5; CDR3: ASTPNSGTEAF
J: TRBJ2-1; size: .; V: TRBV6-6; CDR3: ASRGTSLSEGQF
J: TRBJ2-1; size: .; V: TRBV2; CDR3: ASSEQGSGGQYNEQF
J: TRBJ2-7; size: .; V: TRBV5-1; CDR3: ASRGAGLSGEQY
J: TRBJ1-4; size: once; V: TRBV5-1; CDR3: ASSADPATNEKLF
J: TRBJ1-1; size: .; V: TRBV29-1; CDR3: SVVTQVNTEAF
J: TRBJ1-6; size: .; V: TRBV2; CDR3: ASTLDRGNDNSPLH
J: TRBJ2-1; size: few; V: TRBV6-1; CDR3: ASSEWAGGLYNEQF
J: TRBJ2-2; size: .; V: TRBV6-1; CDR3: ASSDPTRRELPGELF
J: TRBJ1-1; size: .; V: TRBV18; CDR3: ASSPRDRGTNTEAF